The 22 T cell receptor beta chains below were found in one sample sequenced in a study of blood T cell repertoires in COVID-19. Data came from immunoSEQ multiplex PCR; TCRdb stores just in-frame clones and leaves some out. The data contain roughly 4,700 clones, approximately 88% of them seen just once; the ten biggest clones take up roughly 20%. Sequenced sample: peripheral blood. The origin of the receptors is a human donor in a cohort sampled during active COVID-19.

CDR3 coding DNA: TGTGCCAGCAGTGTAAACGGTTTCGGGGGGTACAATGAGCAGTTCTTC. Its protein is CASSVNGFGGYNEQFF. This chain links TRBV28 with TRBJ2-1, with 7 bases matching TRBD2. This CDR3 has 16 amino acids. CDR1 and CDR2 (germline): MDHEN, SYDVKM. Trimming removed 5 bases from V and 4 bases from J; junction bases left unmatched: 11.

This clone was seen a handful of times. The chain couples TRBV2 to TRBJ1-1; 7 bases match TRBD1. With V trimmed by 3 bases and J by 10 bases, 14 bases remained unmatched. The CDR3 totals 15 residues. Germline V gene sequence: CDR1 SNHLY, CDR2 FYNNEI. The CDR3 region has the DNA TGTGCCAGCAGTGATATGACGGACCCAACAGGGGCAGCTTTCTTT. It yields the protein CASSDMTDPTGAAFF.

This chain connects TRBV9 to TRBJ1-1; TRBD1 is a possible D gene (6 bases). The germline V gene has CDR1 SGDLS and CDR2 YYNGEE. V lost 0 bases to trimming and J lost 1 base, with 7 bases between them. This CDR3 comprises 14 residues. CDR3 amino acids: CASSVGGQNTEAFF. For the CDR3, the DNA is TGTGCCAGCAGCGTAGGGGGACAGAACACTGAAGCTTTCTTT.

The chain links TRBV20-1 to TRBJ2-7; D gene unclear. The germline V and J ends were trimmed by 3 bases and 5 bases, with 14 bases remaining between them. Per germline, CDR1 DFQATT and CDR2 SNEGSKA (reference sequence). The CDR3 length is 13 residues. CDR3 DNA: TGCAGTGCTAGTGCAGTGGTTGTCCACGAGCAGTACTTC. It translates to CSASAVVVHEQYF.

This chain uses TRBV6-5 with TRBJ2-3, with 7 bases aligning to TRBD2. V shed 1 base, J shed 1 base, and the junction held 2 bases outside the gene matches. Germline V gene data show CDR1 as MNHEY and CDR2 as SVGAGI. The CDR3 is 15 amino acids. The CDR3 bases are TGTGCCAGCAGTTACTGGGCGGGAGGCACAGATACGCAGTATTTT. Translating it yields CASSYWAGGTDTQYF.

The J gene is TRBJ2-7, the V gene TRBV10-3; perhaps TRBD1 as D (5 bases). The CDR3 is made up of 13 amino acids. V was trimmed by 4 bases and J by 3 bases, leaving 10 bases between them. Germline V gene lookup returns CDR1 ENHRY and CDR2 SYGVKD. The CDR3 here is CAISGQSYYEQYF. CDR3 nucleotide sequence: TGTGCCATCAGTGGACAGAGCTACTACGAGCAGTACTTC.

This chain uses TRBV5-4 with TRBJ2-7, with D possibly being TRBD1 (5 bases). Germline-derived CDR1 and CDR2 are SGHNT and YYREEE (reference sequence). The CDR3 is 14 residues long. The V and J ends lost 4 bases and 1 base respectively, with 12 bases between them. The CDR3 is CASSADRRSYEQYF. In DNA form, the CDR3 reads TGTGCCAGCAGCGCCGACAGAAGATCCTACGAGCAGTACTTC.

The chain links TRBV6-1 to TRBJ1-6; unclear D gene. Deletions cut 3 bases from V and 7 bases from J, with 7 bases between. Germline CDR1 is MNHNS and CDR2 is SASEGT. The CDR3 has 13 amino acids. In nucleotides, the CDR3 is TGTGCCAGCAGTGATGTTCCGAATTCACCCCTCCACTTT. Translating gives CASSDVPNSPLHF.

The chain's CDR3 is CASSLAGGQVRDTQYF. The CDR3 DNA sequence: TGCGCCAGCAGCTTAGCGGGGGGGCAGGTGCGAGATACGCAGTATTTT. The genes are TRBV5-1 and TRBJ2-3; 10 bases are a match to TRBD2. V was pared by 2 bases and J by 5 bases, with 8 bases of the junction left unmatched. This CDR3 is 16 amino acids long. The germline V gene has CDR1 SGHRS and CDR2 YFSETQ.

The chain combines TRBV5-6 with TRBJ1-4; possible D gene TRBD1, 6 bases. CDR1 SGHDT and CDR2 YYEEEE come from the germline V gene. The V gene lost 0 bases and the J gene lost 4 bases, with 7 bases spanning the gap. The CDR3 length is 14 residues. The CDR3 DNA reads TGTGCCAGCAGCTTGGTCAGGGGTAATGAAAAACTGTTTTTT. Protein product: CASSLVRGNEKLFF.

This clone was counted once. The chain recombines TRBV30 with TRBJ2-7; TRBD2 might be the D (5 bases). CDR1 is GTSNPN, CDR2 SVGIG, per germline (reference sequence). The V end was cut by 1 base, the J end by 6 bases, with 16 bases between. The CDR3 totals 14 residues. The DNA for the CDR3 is TGTGCCTGGAGTGGTGGTGGGAGATATTCCGAGCAGTACTTC. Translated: CAWSGGGRYSEQYF.

This chain's CDR3 is CATSRDRVPTEAFF. CDR3 DNA: TGTGCCACCAGCAGGGACAGGGTCCCGACTGAAGCTTTCTTT. The rearrangement uses TRBV15 and TRBJ1-1; the match to TRBD1 covers 8 bases. This CDR3 is 14 amino acids long. V lost 3 bases, J lost 5 bases, and 5 bases stayed unmatched. Germline V lookup: CDR1 LNHNV, CDR2 YYDKDF (reference sequence).

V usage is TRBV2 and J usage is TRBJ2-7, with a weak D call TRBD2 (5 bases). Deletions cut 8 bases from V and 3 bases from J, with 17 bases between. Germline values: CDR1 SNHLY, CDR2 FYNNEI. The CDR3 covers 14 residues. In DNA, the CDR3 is TGTGCCAGCCAGCTAGCATCCCCCAACTACGAGCAGTACTTC. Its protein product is CASQLASPNYEQYF.

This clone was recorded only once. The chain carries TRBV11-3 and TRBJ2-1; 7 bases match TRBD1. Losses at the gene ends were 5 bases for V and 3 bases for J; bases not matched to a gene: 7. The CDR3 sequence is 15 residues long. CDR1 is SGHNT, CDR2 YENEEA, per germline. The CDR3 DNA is TGTGCCAGCAGCGCCCGACAGGGTGGCTACAATGAGCAGTTCTTC. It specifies CASSARQGGYNEQFF.

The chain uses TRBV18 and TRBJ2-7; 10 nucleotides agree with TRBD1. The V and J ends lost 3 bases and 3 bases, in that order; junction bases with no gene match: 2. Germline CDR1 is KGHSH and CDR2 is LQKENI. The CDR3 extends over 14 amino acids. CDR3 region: CASSPGDRGYEQYF. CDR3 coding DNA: TGTGCCAGCTCACCGGGGGACAGGGGCTACGAGCAGTACTTC. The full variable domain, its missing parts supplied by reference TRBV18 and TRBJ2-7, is NAGVMQNPRHLVRRRGQEARLRCSPMKGHSHVYWYRQLPEEGLKFMVYLQKENIIDESGMPKERFSAEFPKEGPSILRIQQVVRGDSAAYFCASSPGDRGYEQYFGPGTRLTVT.

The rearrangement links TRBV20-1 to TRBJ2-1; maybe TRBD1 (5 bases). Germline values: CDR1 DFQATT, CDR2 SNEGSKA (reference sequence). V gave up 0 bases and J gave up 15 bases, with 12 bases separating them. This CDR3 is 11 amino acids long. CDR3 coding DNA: TGCAGTGCTAGAGAGGACACCTCTCGGTTCTTC. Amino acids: CSAREDTSRFF.

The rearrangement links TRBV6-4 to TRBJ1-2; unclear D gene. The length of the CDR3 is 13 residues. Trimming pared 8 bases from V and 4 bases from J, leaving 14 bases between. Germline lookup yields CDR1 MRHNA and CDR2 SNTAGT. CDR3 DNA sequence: TGTGCCAGCCAGCGCCAAGATTCCTATGGCTACACCTTC. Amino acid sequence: CASQRQDSYGYTF.

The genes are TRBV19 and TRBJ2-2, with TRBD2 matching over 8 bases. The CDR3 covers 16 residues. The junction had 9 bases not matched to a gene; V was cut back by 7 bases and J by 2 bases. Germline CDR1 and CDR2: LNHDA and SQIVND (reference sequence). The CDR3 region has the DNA TGTGCCAGTACCGACTCTAGCGGGTTCAACACCGGGGAGCTGTTTTTT. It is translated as CASTDSSGFNTGELFF.

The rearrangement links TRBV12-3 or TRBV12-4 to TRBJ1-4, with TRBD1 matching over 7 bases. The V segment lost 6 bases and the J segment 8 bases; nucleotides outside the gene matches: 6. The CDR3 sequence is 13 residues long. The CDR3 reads CASRISGGEKLFF. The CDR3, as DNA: TGTGCCAGCAGGATCTCAGGGGGGGAAAAACTGTTTTTT.

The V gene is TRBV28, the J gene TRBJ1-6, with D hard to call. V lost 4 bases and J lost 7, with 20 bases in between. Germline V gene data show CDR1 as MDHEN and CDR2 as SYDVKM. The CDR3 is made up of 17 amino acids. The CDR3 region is CASSSILAGSQNSPLHF. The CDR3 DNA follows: TGTGCCAGCAGTTCAATCCTGGCGGGATCCCAAAATTCACCCCTCCACTTT.

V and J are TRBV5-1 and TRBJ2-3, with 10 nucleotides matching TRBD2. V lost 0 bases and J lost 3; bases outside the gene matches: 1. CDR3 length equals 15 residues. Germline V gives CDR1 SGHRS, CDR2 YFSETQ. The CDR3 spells CASSLASGSTDTQYF. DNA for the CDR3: TGCGCCAGCAGCTTGGCTAGCGGGAGTACAGATACGCAGTATTTT.

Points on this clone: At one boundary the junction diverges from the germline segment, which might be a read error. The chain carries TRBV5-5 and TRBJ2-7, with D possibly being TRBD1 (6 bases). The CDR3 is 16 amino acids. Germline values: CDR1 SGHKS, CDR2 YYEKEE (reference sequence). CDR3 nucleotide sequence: TGTGCCAGCAGCTTGGAGCTGGGGGCCGTCTCCTACGATCAGTACTTC. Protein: CASSLELGAVSYDQYF.